One and the same sample provided the 29 T cell receptor beta chains below, sequenced in a study of blood T cell repertoires in COVID-19. Generated by immunoSEQ multiplex PCR, the TCRdb table keeps only in-frame clones and is missing some. The sample lists roughly 270,000 clones; roughly 85% were seen once. Input material: PBMCs or T cells enriched from blood (not recorded which). The origin of the receptors is a man between 40 and 49 years old who had been exposed to COVID-19.

This chain connects TRBV27 to TRBJ2-7, with 8 bases aligning to TRBD1. CDR1 is MNHEY, CDR2 SMNVEV, per germline (reference sequence). There are 14 residues in the CDR3. V was clipped by 5 bases and J by 6 bases; unmatched bases: 9. The CDR3 is CASSTGTGRVEQYF. The CDR3 DNA follows: TGTGCCAGCAGTACCGGGACAGGAAGGGTCGAGCAGTACTTC.

V is TRBV5-1 and J is TRBJ2-1, with 14 positions matching TRBD2. This CDR3 has 15 amino acids. With 2 bases clipped from V and 6 bases from J, the junction kept 1 base outside the gene matches. Germline V CDR1 and CDR2: SGHRS, YFSETQ. The CDR3: CASSLGTSGSNEQFF. In DNA form, the CDR3 reads TGCGCCAGCAGCTTAGGGACTAGCGGGAGCAATGAGCAGTTCTTC.

This clone was observed a few times. The chain links TRBV11-3 to TRBJ1-5; D perhaps matches TRBD1 (5 bases). V lost 8 bases, J lost 2 bases, and 25 bases lay in between. Germline V gene lookup returns CDR1 SGHNT and CDR2 YENEEA. The CDR3 runs to 18 residues. In DNA, the CDR3 is TGTGCCAGCGCCCCCTGGGTGGGGCTGCGGGGTGGCAATCAGCCCCAGCATTTT. Its protein is CASAPWVGLRGGNQPQHF.

This clone was detected a few times. The chain uses TRBV19 and TRBJ1-3; 7 bases line up with TRBD1. Looked up from germline, CDR1 is LNHDA and CDR2 is SQIVND (reference sequence). This CDR3 is 15 amino acids long. Trimming cost V 3 bases and J 4 bases; bases outside gene matches: 6. CDR3 amino acids: CASSIYTGAGNTIYF. Here the CDR3 DNA reads TGTGCCAGTAGTATTTACACAGGGGCCGGAAACACCATATATTTT.

A word on this clone: This sample includes further DNA sequences coding for the same CDR3. The J gene is TRBJ1-1, the V gene TRBV9; D not certain. The CDR3 is 13 residues long. The germline V and J ends were trimmed by 0 bases and 5 bases, with 8 bases remaining between them. Germline-derived CDR1 and CDR2 are SGDLS and YYNGEE. CDR3 nucleotides: TGTGCCAGCAGCGTAGGATCCGGGACTGAAGCTTTCTTT. Translated, it gives CASSVGSGTEAFF.

The V call is TRBV5-1, the J call TRBJ2-5, with D possibly matching TRBD2 (7 bases). V lost 4 bases, J lost 3 bases, and 13 bases lay in between. Germline V lookup: CDR1 SGHRS, CDR2 YFSETQ. The CDR3 extends over 14 amino acids. DNA for the CDR3: TGCGCCAGCAGCCGGGGGCTAGCGGAAGAGACCCAGTACTTC. Protein product: CASSRGLAEETQYF.

The chain links TRBV7-6 to TRBJ2-7, with D tentatively TRBD2 (6 bases). V was clipped by 5 bases and J by 7 bases, with 24 bases between them. Germline V gene data show CDR1 as SGHVS and CDR2 as FNYEAQ. This CDR3 comprises 16 residues. CDR3 sequence reads: CASSPPRDSVLVEQYF. The CDR3 DNA reads TGTGCCAGCAGCCCCCCCCGGGACTCCGTTTTGGTAGAGCAGTACTTC. The full variable domain, rest sourced from reference TRBV7-6 and TRBJ2-7, is GAGVSQSPRYKVTKRGQDVALRCDPISGHVSLYWYRQALGQGPEFLTYFNYEAQQDKSGLPNDRFSAERPEGSISTLTIQRTEQRDSAMYRCASSPPRDSVLVEQYFGPGTRLTVT.

V usage is TRBV5-1 and J usage is TRBJ2-1; 9 bases fit TRBD1. The CDR3 loop spans 16 amino acids. V gave up 2 bases and J gave up 0 bases; unmatched junction bases: 3. CDR1 is SGHRS and CDR2 is YFSETQ in the germline V gene. Here the CDR3 reads CASSLQGASSYNEQFF. The CDR3 nucleotides are TGCGCCAGCAGCTTACAGGGGGCTAGCTCCTACAATGAGCAGTTCTTC.

Here the CDR3 DNA reads TGTGCCAGCAGCGTAGCTTTTAGTGTTCAGGGGGCCTATGGCTACACCTTC. Protein: CASSVAFSVQGAYGYTF. The chain has TRBV9 and TRBJ1-2; 8 positions match TRBD1. Losses at the gene ends were 0 bases for V and 4 bases for J; bases not matched to a gene: 11. Germline CDR1 SGDLS, CDR2 YYNGEE. The CDR3 loop spans 17 amino acids. The complete variable domain, with remaining parts taken from reference TRBV9 and TRBJ1-2, reads DSGVTQTPKHLITATGQRVTLRCSPRSGDLSVYWYQQSLDQGLQFLIQYYNGEERAKGNILERFSAQQFPDLHSELNLSSLELGDSALYFCASSVAFSVQGAYGYTFGSGTRLTVV.

The J gene is TRBJ1-6, the V gene TRBV6-6; 7 nucleotides agree with TRBD1. V lost 6 bases and J lost 7; bases outside the gene matches: 9. Per the germline V gene, CDR1 is MNHNY and CDR2 is SVGAGI (reference sequence). This CDR3 comprises 15 residues. CDR3 protein: CASSRNRGANSPLHF. The CDR3 DNA is TGTGCCAGCAGCCGCAACAGGGGAGCGAATTCACCCCTCCACTTT.

The rearrangement uses TRBV5-6 and TRBJ1-2, with D perhaps TRBD1 (5 bases). CDR3 length: 14 amino acids. CDR1 is SGHDT, CDR2 YYEEEE, per germline. Trimming shortened V by 3 bases and J by 8 bases, and 17 bases separated the two germline ends. Here the CDR3 reads CASSWGRGGNGYTF. The CDR3, as DNA: TGTGCCAGCAGCTGGGGACGGGGCGGGAACGGCTACACCTTC.

The table lists this clone with a count of one. V gene TRBV6-5 combines with J gene TRBJ1-5; 8 bases are shared with TRBD1. The CDR3 is 14 amino acids. Germline V gene data show CDR1 as MNHEY and CDR2 as SVGAGI. V lost 4 bases and J lost 7; bases outside the gene matches: 6. The CDR3, as DNA: TGTGCCAGCAGTTCCGGACAGGGTCTACAGCCCCAGCATTTT. It encodes CASSSGQGLQPQHF.

The chain couples TRBV10-1 to TRBJ1-1; no clear D gene. The V end lost 7 bases, the J end lost 0 bases, and 9 bases lay between the germline ends. Germline V CDR1 and CDR2: WNHNN, SYGVQD (reference sequence). The CDR3 extends over 13 amino acids. CDR3 sequence: CASTAYLNTEAFF. CDR3 DNA sequence: TGCGCCAGCACTGCGTACTTGAACACTGAAGCTTTCTTT.

This rearrangement joins TRBV4-2 to TRBJ2-1; TRBD2 aligns across 8 bases. Losses at the gene ends were 1 base for V and 1 base for J; bases not matched to a gene: 18. The CDR3 extends over 21 amino acids. The germline gives CDR1 LGHNA, CDR2 YNFKEQ. The CDR3 sequence is CASSQAVSRTSGPGSYNEQFF. CDR3 in DNA: TGTGCCAGCAGCCAAGCGGTCTCGAGAACTAGCGGACCTGGGTCCTACAATGAGCAGTTCTTC.

This chain connects TRBV15 to TRBJ1-2; D is undetermined. This CDR3 has 14 amino acids. CDR1 and CDR2 from the germline V gene are LNHNV and YYDKDF (reference sequence). The V end was cut by 0 bases, the J end by 6 bases, with 11 bases between. CDR3 coding DNA: TGTGCCACCAGCAGAGATCTTGGCGCGGATGGCTACACCTTC. It codes for CATSRDLGADGYTF.

The sample holds many counts of this clone. This sequence joins TRBV5-1 and TRBJ1-2, with 9 bases aligning to TRBD1. Germline V gene lookup returns CDR1 SGHRS and CDR2 YFSETQ. V lost 3 bases and J lost 8; bases outside the gene matches: 8. The CDR3 extends over 14 amino acids. The CDR3 DNA sequence: TGCGCCAGCAGCTCTGGGGACAGGGATTGGGGCTACACCTTC. This translates into CASSSGDRDWGYTF.

This clone was seen once. The gene calls are TRBV5-6 and TRBJ1-2; 7 bases are a match to TRBD1. Germline V CDR1 and CDR2: SGHDT, YYEEEE. J lost 9 bases, V lost 0 bases, and 2 bases had no gene match. The CDR3 extends over 12 amino acids. The DNA of the CDR3 is TGTGCCAGCAGCTTGGCACAGGGGCGCTACACCTTC. Protein: CASSLAQGRYTF.

The chain uses TRBV25-1 and TRBJ2-2, with unresolved D. CDR1 is MGHDK and CDR2 is SYGVNS in the germline V gene. The CDR3 extends over 14 amino acids. V gave up 3 bases and J gave up 2 bases, with 7 bases separating them. The CDR3 sequence is CASSDPLNTGELFF. The CDR3 DNA follows: TGTGCCAGCAGTGACCCCCTCAACACCGGGGAGCTGTTTTTT.

V usage is TRBV6-5 and J usage is TRBJ2-7, with 7 bases that match TRBD1. J lost 6 bases, V lost 5 bases, and 13 bases had no gene match. This CDR3 is 15 amino acids long. Per germline, CDR1 MNHEY and CDR2 SVGAGI. CDR3 DNA sequence: TGTGCCAGCAGTAGTCGACAGGGAATGAGGCGCGAGCAGTACTTC. It is translated as CASSSRQGMRREQYF.

The gene calls are TRBV21-1 and TRBJ2-5; TRBD1, the table's D call, was not compared with the DNA. TRBV21-1 is annotated as a pseudogene. This CDR3 spans 15 amino acids. This CDR3 is CASSKGDRAGETQYF. The CDR3 DNA is TGTGCCAGCAGCAAAGGGGACAGGGCGGGAGAGACCCAGTACTTC.

The chain uses TRBV6-5 and TRBJ2-1; possibly TRBD1 for D (6 bases). The germline CDR1 and CDR2 sequences are MNHEY and SVGAGI. V was pared by 8 bases and J by 6 bases, with 17 bases between. This CDR3 region has 14 residues. This CDR3 is CASWGLTGINEQFF. As DNA, the CDR3 is TGTGCCAGCTGGGGGCTTACCGGGATCAATGAGCAGTTCTTC.

V gene TRBV18 combines with J gene TRBJ1-2, with 9 nucleotides matching TRBD1. The V gene's germline CDR1 is KGHSH and CDR2 LQKENI. V dropped 4 bases and J dropped 8; count of bases not matched to a gene: 14. The CDR3 consists of 16 residues. CDR3 nucleotide sequence: TGTGCCAGCTCACAAGGAACCGGGACAGGGATTGACGGCTACACCTTC. This sequence encodes CASSQGTGTGIDGYTF.

The genes are TRBV3-1 (or the pseudogene TRBV3-2) and TRBJ2-7, with a possible D match to TRBD2 (6 bases). This CDR3 region has 17 residues. The germline V and J ends were trimmed by 4 bases and 0 bases, with 19 bases remaining between them. Germline V CDR1 and CDR2: LGHDT, YNNKEL (reference sequence). CDR3 residues: CASSPRSGGTSSYEQYF. The DNA of the CDR3 is TGTGCCAGCAGCCCTCGATCGGGCGGGACCAGCTCCTACGAGCAGTACTTC.

The rearrangement links TRBV7-9 to TRBJ1-1, with a weak D call TRBD1 (5 bases). From germline, CDR1 is SEHNR and CDR2 FQNEAQ (reference sequence). Trimming removed 8 bases at V and 3 bases at J, with 13 bases between. The CDR3 has 13 amino acids. CDR3 nucleotides: TGTGCCAGCCAGTCAGGGTGGGACACTGAAGCTTTCTTT. The encoded protein is CASQSGWDTEAFF.

This rearrangement joins TRBV10-3 to TRBJ1-3, with a weak D call TRBD1 (6 bases). The CDR3 is made up of 14 amino acids. Germline V gene data show CDR1 as ENHRY and CDR2 as SYGVKD. Deletions cut 11 bases from V and 0 bases from J, with 14 bases between. The CDR3 coding sequence is TGTGCCGTGCGCACAGGGTCCTCTGGAAACACCATATATTTT. This gives the protein CAVRTGSSGNTIYF.

V gene TRBV3-1 (or the pseudogene TRBV3-2) combines with J gene TRBJ2-4; possible D gene TRBD2, 6 bases. The CDR3 sequence is 15 residues long. The V gene lost 0 bases and the J gene lost 2 bases, with 8 bases spanning the gap. Germline V gives CDR1 LGHDT, CDR2 YNNKEL (reference sequence). The CDR3 nucleotides read TGTGCCAGCAGCCAAGACGGCGGGACCAAAAACATTCAGTACTTC. Translating gives CASSQDGGTKNIQYF.

The chain has TRBV24-1 and TRBJ2-1; 12 bases agree with TRBD2. This CDR3 spans 19 amino acids. The J segment lost 2 bases and the V segment lost 2 bases, leaving 9 bases of the junction unmatched. CDR1 and CDR2 from the germline V gene are KGHDR and SFDVKD. CDR3 residues: CATSDSSSGRAKAYNEQFF. DNA of the CDR3: TGTGCCACCAGTGATTCATCTAGCGGGAGGGCCAAAGCCTACAATGAGCAGTTCTTC.

The CDR3, as DNA: TGCGCCAGCAGTGAGTCGGGGGGGTTGGGAACTGAAGCTTTCTTT. Translated, it gives CASSESGGLGTEAFF. The V call is TRBV10-2, the J call TRBJ1-1; perhaps TRBD1 as D (5 bases). CDR1 is WSHSY, CDR2 SAAADI, per germline. CDR3 length: 15 residues. V lost 0 bases, J lost 5 bases, and 13 bases lay in between.

The chain links TRBV9 to TRBJ2-5; D is unresolved. The CDR3 contains 13 residues. Germline V gene lookup returns CDR1 SGDLS and CDR2 YYNGEE. The V gene lost 3 bases and the J gene lost 2 bases, with 8 bases spanning the gap. CDR3 in DNA: TGTGCCAGCAGCGGTAGTAGACAAGAGACCCAGTACTTC. Protein sequence: CASSGSRQETQYF.